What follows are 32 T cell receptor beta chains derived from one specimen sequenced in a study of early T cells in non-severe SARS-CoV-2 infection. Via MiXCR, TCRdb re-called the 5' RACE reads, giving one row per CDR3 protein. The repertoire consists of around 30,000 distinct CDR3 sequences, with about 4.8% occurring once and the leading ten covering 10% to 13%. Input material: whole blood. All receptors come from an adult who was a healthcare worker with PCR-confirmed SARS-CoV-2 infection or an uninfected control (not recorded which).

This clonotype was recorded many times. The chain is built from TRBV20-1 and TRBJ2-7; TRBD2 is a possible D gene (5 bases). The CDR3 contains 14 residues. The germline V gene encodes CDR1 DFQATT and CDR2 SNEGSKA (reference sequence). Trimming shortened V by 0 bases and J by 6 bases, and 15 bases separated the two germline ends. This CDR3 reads CSARDRTAGTEQYF. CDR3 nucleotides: TGCAGTGCTAGAGACCGGACGGCGGGTACCGAGCAGTACTTC.

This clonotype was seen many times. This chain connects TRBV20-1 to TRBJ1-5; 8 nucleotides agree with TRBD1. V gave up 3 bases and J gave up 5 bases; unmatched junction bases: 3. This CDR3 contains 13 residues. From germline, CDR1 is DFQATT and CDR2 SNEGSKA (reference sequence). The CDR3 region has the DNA TGCAGTGCTAGGGACAGGGTTGATCAGCCCCAGCATTTT. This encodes CSARDRVDQPQHF.

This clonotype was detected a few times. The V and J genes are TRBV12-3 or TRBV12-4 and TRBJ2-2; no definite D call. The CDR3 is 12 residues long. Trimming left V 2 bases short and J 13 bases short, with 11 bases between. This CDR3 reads CASSLRSPPLFF. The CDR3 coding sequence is TGTGCCAGCAGTTTAAGGAGCCCTCCGCTGTTTTTT.

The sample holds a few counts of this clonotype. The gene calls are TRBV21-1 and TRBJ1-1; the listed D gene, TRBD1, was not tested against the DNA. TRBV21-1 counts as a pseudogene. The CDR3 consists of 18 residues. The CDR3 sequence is CASSTGDRGRLVSPEAFF. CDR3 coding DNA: TGTGCCAGCAGCACTGGAGACAGGGGGCGCCTTGTAAGCCCTGAAGCTTTCTTT.

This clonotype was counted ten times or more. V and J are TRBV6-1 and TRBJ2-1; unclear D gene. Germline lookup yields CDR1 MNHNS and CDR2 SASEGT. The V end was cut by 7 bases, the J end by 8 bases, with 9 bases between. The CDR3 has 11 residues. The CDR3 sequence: CASNSGDEQFF. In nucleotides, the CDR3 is TGTGCCAGCAATAGTGGGGATGAGCAGTTCTTC.

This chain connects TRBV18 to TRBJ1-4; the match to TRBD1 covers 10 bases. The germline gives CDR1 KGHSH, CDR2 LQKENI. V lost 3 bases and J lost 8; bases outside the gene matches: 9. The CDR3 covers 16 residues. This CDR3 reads CASSPQRGTGEEKLFF. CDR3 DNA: TGTGCCAGCTCACCCCAACGTGGGACAGGGGAAGAAAAACTGTTTTTT.

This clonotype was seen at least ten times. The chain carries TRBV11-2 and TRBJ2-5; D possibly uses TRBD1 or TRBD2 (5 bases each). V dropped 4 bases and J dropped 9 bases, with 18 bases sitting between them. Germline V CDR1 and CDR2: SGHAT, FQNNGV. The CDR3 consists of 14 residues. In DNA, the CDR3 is TGTGCCAGCAGCTGGGGACGGTCGGATAGTGCCCAGTACTTC. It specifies CASSWGRSDSAQYF.

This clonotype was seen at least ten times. The CDR3 region is CASSPQGGYEQYF. The CDR3 region has the DNA TGTGCCAGCTCACCCCAGGGGGGCTACGAGCAGTACTTC. The chain uses TRBV18 and TRBJ2-7; TRBD1 might be the D (7 bases). Germline V lookup: CDR1 KGHSH, CDR2 LQKENI. V dropped 3 bases and J dropped 3 bases, with 9 bases sitting between them. The CDR3 extends over 13 amino acids.

The CDR3 reads CSARVDRGSYEQYF. The CDR3 DNA follows: TGCAGTGCTAGAGTCGACAGGGGCTCCTACGAGCAGTACTTC. The V call is TRBV20-1, the J call TRBJ2-7; TRBD1 aligns across 8 bases. This CDR3 has 14 amino acids. The J segment lost 0 bases and the V segment lost 1 base, leaving 2 bases of the junction unmatched. The germline V gene has CDR1 DFQATT and CDR2 SNEGSKA (reference sequence).

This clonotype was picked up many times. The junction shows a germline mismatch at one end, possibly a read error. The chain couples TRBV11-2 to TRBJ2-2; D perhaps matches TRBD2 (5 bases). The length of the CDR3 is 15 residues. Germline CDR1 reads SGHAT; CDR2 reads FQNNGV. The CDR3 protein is CASSLNKGRPGELFF. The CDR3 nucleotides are TGTGCCAGCAGCTTGAATAAGGGTCGTCCCGGGGAGCTTTTTTTT.

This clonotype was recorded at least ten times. DNA of the CDR3: TGTGCCACCAGCAGAGATCGGACAGGAGGCACAGATACGCAGTATTTT. It yields the protein CATSRDRTGGTDTQYF. The J gene is TRBJ2-3, the V gene TRBV15, with 7 positions matching TRBD1. This CDR3 is built from 16 residues. CDR1 is LNHNV and CDR2 is YYDKDF in the germline V gene (reference sequence). Losses at the gene ends were 0 bases for V and 1 base for J; bases not matched to a gene: 4.

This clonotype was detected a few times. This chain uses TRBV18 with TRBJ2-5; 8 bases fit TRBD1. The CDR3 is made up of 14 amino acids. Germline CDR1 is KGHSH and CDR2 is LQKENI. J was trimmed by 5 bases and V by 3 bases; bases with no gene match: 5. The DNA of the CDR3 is TGTGCCAGCTCACCGGGACAGGAGGCCGAGACCCAGTACTTC. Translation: CASSPGQEAETQYF.

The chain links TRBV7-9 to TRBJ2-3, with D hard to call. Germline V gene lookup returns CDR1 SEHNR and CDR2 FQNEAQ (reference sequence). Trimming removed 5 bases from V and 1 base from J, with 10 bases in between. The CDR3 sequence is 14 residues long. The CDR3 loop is CASSTGLGTDTQYF. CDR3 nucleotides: TGTGCCAGCAGCACCGGCCTCGGCACAGATACGCAGTATTTT.

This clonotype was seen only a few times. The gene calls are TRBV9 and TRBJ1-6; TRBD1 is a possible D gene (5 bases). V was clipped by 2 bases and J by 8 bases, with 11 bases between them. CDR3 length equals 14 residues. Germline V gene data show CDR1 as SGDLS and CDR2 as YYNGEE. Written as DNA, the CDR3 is TGTGCCAGCAGCGTTGGGGGTTTTGATTCACCCCTCCACTTT. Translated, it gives CASSVGGFDSPLHF. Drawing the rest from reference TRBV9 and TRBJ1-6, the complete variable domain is DSGVTQTPKHLITATGQRVTLRCSPRSGDLSVYWYQQSLDQGLQFLIQYYNGEERAKGNILERFSAQQFPDLHSELNLSSLELGDSALYFCASSVGGFDSPLHFGNGTRLTVT.

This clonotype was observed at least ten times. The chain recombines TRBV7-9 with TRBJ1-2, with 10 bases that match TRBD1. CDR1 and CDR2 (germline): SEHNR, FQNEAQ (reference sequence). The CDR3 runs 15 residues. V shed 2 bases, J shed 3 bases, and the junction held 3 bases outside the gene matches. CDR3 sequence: CASSLRDRGDYGYTF. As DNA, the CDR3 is TGTGCCAGCAGCTTACGGGACAGGGGCGACTATGGCTACACCTTC.

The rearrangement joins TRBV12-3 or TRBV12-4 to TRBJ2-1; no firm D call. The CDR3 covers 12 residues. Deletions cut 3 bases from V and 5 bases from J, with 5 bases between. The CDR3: CASSFANNEQFF. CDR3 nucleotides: TGTGCCAGCAGTTTTGCGAACAATGAGCAGTTCTTC.

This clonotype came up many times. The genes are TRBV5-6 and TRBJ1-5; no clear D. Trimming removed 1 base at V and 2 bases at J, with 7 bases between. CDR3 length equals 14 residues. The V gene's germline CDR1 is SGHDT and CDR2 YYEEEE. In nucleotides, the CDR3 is TGTGCCAGCAGCTTGCGAGGGCGCAATCAGCCCCAGCATTTT. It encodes CASSLRGRNQPQHF.

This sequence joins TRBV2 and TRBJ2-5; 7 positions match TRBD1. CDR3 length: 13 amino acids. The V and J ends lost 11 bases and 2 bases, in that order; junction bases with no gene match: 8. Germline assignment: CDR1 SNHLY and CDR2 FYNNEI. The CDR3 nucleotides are TGTGCCGGGGACCCGGGACAGCAAGAGACCCAGTACTTC. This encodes CAGDPGQQETQYF.

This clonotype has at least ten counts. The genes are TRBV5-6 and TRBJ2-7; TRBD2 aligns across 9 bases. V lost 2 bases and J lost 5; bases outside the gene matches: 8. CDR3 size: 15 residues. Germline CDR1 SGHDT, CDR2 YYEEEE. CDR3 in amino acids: CASSFAPSGTHEQYF. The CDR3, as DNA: TGTGCCAGCAGCTTCGCGCCTAGCGGGACCCACGAGCAGTACTTC.

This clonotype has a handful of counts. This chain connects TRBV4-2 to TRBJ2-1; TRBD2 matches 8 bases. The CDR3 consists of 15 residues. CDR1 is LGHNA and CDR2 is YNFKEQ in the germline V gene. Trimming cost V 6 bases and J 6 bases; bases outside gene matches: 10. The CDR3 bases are TGTGCCAGCAGGGCAAGCGGGAGTTTTGGCAATGAGCAGTTCTTC. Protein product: CASRASGSFGNEQFF.

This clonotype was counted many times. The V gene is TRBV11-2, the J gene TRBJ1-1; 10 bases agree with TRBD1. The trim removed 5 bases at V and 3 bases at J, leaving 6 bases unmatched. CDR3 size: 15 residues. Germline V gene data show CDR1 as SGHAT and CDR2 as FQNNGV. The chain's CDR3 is CASSRRTGGDTEAFF. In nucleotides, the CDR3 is TGTGCCAGCAGCCGCAGGACAGGGGGGGACACTGAAGCTTTCTTT.

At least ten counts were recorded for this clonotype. This CDR3 reads CSVGRGGAETQYF. CDR3 sequence (DNA): TGCAGCGTTGGAAGAGGGGGCGCAGAGACCCAGTACTTC. The rearrangement links TRBV29-1 to TRBJ2-5, with TRBD1 identical over 7 bases. The CDR3 totals 13 residues. CDR1 and CDR2 from the germline V gene are SQVTM and ANQGSEA. V lost 4 bases to trimming and J lost 4 bases; unmatched junction nucleotides: 6.

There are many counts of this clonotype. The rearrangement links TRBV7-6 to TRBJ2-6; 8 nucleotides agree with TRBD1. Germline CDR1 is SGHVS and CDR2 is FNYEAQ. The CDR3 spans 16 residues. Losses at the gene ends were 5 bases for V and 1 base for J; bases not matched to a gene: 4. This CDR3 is CASSPRQGSGANVLTF. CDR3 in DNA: TGTGCCAGCAGCCCAAGACAGGGGTCTGGGGCCAACGTCCTGACTTTC.

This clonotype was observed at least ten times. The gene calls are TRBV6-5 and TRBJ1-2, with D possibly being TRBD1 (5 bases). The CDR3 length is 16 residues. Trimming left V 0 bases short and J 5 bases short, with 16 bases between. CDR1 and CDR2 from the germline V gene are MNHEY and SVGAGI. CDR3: CASSYSILGGAYGYTF. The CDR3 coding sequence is TGTGCCAGCAGTTACTCGATTCTGGGAGGGGCGTATGGCTACACCTTC.

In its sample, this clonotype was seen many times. The CDR3 reads CASSQDSRAGRGGYGYTF. DNA for the CDR3: TGCGCCAGCAGCCAAGATTCTAGGGCAGGAAGGGGGGGCTATGGCTACACCTTC. The chain recombines TRBV4-3 with TRBJ1-2; perhaps TRBD1 as D (6 bases). Trimming removed 0 bases from V and 4 bases from J, with 21 bases in between. Germline-derived CDR1 and CDR2 are LGHNA and YSLEER. The CDR3 consists of 18 residues.

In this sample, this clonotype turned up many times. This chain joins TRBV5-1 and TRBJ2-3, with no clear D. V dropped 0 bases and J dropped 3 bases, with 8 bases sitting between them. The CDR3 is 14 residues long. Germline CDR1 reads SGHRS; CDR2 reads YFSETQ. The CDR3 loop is CASSLGAQTDTQYF. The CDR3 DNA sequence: TGCGCCAGCAGCTTGGGGGCCCAGACAGATACGCAGTATTTT.

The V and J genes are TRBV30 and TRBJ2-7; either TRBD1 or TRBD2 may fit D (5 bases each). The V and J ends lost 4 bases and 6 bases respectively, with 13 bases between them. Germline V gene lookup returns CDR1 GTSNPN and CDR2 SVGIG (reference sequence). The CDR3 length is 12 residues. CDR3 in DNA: TGTGCCTGGACGAGGGGCTCGCCCGAGCAGTACTTC. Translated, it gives CAWTRGSPEQYF.

The CDR3: CAISGDREYNTIYF. The CDR3 DNA reads as TGTGCCATCAGTGGGGACAGGGAGTACAACACCATATATTTT. The rearrangement joins TRBV10-3 to TRBJ1-3; 9 nucleotides line up with TRBD1. Germline assignment: CDR1 ENHRY and CDR2 SYGVKD. This CDR3 region has 14 residues. The trim removed 4 bases at V and 7 bases at J, leaving 5 bases unmatched.

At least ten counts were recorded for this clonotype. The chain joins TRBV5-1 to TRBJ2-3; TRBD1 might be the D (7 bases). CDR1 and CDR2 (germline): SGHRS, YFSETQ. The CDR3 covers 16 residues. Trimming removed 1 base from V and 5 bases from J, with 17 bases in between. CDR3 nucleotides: TGCGCCAGCAGCTTGCCCGACGGGACAGCGGGAGATACGCAGTATTTT. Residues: CASSLPDGTAGDTQYF.

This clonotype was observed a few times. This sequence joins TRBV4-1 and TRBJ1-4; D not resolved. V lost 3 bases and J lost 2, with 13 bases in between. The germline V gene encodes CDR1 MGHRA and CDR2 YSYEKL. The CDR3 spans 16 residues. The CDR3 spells CASSQWSGETNEKLFF. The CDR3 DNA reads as TGCGCCAGCAGCCAGTGGAGCGGGGAGACTAATGAAAAACTGTTTTTT.

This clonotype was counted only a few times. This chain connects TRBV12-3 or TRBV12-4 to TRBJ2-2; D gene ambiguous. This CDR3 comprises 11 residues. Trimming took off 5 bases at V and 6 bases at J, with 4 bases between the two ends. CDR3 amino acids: CASSPPGELFF. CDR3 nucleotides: TGTGCCAGCAGTCCCCCCGGGGAGCTGTTTTTT.

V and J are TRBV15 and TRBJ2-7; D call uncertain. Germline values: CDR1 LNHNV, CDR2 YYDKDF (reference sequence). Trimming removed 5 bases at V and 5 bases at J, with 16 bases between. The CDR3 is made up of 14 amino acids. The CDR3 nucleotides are TGTGCCACCAGCCCATCCCGGATCGGCCACGAGCAGTACTTC. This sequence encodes CATSPSRIGHEQYF.